The rows below give T cell receptor beta chains drawn from one sample of a study of blood T cell repertoires in COVID-19. Some clones are missing from TCRdb's copy, which holds only in-frame ones; the method was immunoSEQ multiplex PCR. Here the sample spans under 75,000 clones, around 81% being singletons. The sample consisted of peripheral blood. The source is a man aged 60 to 75 with acute or convalescent COVID-19. CDR3s include the opening cysteine and the closing phenylalanine or tryptophan. The order of the fields is V gene, CDR3 length, clone size, CDR3 protein. A clone size is listed for some rows: how often the clone was seen (once, few, many), or a class if it is expanded.

V gene: TRBV11-2
CDR3 length: 15
clone size: NA
CDR3 protein: CASSRPRGANEKLFF

V gene: TRBV18
CDR3 length: 15
clone size: NA
CDR3 protein: CASSPTGTVSYEQYF

V gene: TRBV6-5
CDR3 length: 14
clone size: NA
CDR3 protein: CASSPTGRNYGYTF

V gene: TRBV12-3/TRBV12-4
CDR3 length: 12
clone size: once
CDR3 protein: CASSPGLYEQYF

V gene: TRBV13
CDR3 length: 13
clone size: once
CDR3 protein: CASSFQGARGYTF

V gene: TRBV6-5
CDR3 length: 13
clone size: NA
CDR3 protein: CASRSLSTDTQYF

V gene: TRBV7-9
CDR3 length: 14
clone size: NA
CDR3 protein: CASSPSGSYNEQFF

V gene: TRBV4-1
CDR3 length: 15
clone size: NA
CDR3 protein: CASSPGGGGGYEQYF

V gene: TRBV5-6
CDR3 length: 16
clone size: NA
CDR3 protein: CASSLRVVQGQGEAFF

V gene: TRBV7-9
CDR3 length: 14
clone size: NA
CDR3 protein: CASSSQGGNYGYTF

V gene: TRBV5-4
CDR3 length: 15
clone size: large
CDR3 protein: CASGVSGGFTDTQYF

V gene: TRBV7-3
CDR3 length: 15
clone size: NA
CDR3 protein: CASSLAGGSTDTQYF

V gene: TRBV7-9
CDR3 length: 15
clone size: NA
CDR3 protein: CASSLGAGGVDEAFF

V gene: TRBV5-1
CDR3 length: 15
clone size: once
CDR3 protein: CASSLLSGGNNEQFF

V gene: TRBV5-1
CDR3 length: 15
clone size: NA
CDR3 protein: CASSLRGTGTDTQYF

V gene: TRBV2
CDR3 length: 13
clone size: NA
CDR3 protein: CASTRAGEETQYF

V gene: TRBV29-1
CDR3 length: 14
clone size: NA
CDR3 protein: CSAQTYSGDTEAFF

V gene: TRBV5-4
CDR3 length: 15
clone size: NA
CDR3 protein: CASSSGGLGAGEQYF

V gene: TRBV28
CDR3 length: 11
clone size: NA
CDR3 protein: CASSLLAEQYF

V gene: TRBV7-9
CDR3 length: 15
clone size: NA
CDR3 protein: CASSLDGGAEDTQYF

V gene: TRBV19
CDR3 length: 16
clone size: NA
CDR3 protein: CASTQVLAGVGNEQFF

V gene: TRBV2
CDR3 length: 12
clone size: NA
CDR3 protein: CASSVSPDGYTF

V gene: TRBV3-1/TRBV3-2
CDR3 length: 14
clone size: once
CDR3 protein: CASSSGPSTDTQYF

V gene: TRBV12-3/TRBV12-4
CDR3 length: 12
clone size: NA
CDR3 protein: CASSGAAYGYTF

V gene: TRBV3-1/TRBV3-2
CDR3 length: 14
clone size: NA
CDR3 protein: CASRDNSYNSPLHF

V gene: TRBV7-3
CDR3 length: 14
clone size: NA
CDR3 protein: CASSLTPAQETQYF

V gene: TRBV28
CDR3 length: 15
clone size: NA
CDR3 protein: CASSDPTGPNQPQHF

V gene: TRBV5-1
CDR3 length: 14
clone size: NA
CDR3 protein: CASSRWTGESGYTF

V gene: TRBV4-2
CDR3 length: 16
clone size: NA
CDR3 protein: CASSQASGGVYNEQFF

V gene: TRBV13
CDR3 length: 15
clone size: NA
CDR3 protein: CASSLGRTDSTEAFF

V gene: TRBV25-1
CDR3 length: 14
clone size: NA
CDR3 protein: CASSLQGNTGELFF

V gene: TRBV7-2
CDR3 length: 15
clone size: once
CDR3 protein: CASSLVGAGYQPQHF

V gene: TRBV7-2
CDR3 length: 15
clone size: NA
CDR3 protein: CASTPGGPLHNEQFF

V gene: TRBV5-1
CDR3 length: 14
clone size: NA
CDR3 protein: CASSYGGNNQPQHF

V gene: TRBV3-1/TRBV3-2
CDR3 length: 15
clone size: NA
CDR3 protein: CASSQETGTSKKQYF

V gene: TRBV6-5
CDR3 length: 15
clone size: NA
CDR3 protein: CASSLQFSYNSPLHF

V gene: TRBV19
CDR3 length: 16
clone size: NA
CDR3 protein: CASSITSGGVKDTQYF

V gene: TRBV9
CDR3 length: 15
clone size: NA
CDR3 protein: CASSTDSPTNYGYTF

V gene: TRBV6-5
CDR3 length: 12
clone size: NA
CDR3 protein: CASSSDRGRAFF

V gene: TRBV7-2
CDR3 length: 14
clone size: few
CDR3 protein: CASSLKRGGYEQYF

V gene: TRBV28
CDR3 length: 14
clone size: NA
CDR3 protein: CASSSEYSTDTQYF

V gene: TRBV9
CDR3 length: 18
clone size: NA
CDR3 protein: CASSVGASGGRGTGELFF

V gene: TRBV30
CDR3 length: 14
clone size: NA
CDR3 protein: CAWREGSGTGELFF

V gene: TRBV30
CDR3 length: 16
clone size: NA
CDR3 protein: CAWRALRASSGNTIYF

V gene: TRBV19
CDR3 length: 14
clone size: once
CDR3 protein: CASSIVTGTDTQYF

V gene: TRBV18
CDR3 length: 16
clone size: NA
CDR3 protein: CASSPGAGAPQETQYF

V gene: TRBV5-6
CDR3 length: 14
clone size: NA
CDR3 protein: CASSLPGGNTEAFF

V gene: TRBV6-6
CDR3 length: 13
clone size: NA
CDR3 protein: CASSSSMRETQYF

V gene: TRBV19
CDR3 length: 14
clone size: NA
CDR3 protein: CASSGQSAYYGYTF

V gene: TRBV7-9
CDR3 length: 13
clone size: few
CDR3 protein: CASSFTQQETQYF

V gene: TRBV3-1/TRBV3-2
CDR3 length: 17
clone size: once
CDR3 protein: CASSQVGGLGSKNIQYF

V gene: TRBV14
CDR3 length: 16
clone size: NA
CDR3 protein: CASSQGGGGLDYGYTF

V gene: TRBV7-2
CDR3 length: 14
clone size: NA
CDR3 protein: CASSTSGGAGEQFF

V gene: TRBV2
CDR3 length: 13
clone size: NA
CDR3 protein: CASSERGVPIQYF

V gene: TRBV2
CDR3 length: 14
clone size: NA
CDR3 protein: CASMRGGGRETQYF

V gene: TRBV5-1
CDR3 length: 17
clone size: once
CDR3 protein: CASSLGEGFGPGETQYF

V gene: TRBV6-5
CDR3 length: 13
clone size: NA
CDR3 protein: CASGTGISYEQYF

V gene: TRBV7-2
CDR3 length: 14
clone size: NA
CDR3 protein: CASSLGGGFYEQYF